One and the same sample provided the 27 T cell receptor beta chains below, sequenced in a study of control samples from healthy donors and cancer patients. The table came from immunoSEQ multiplex PCR; TCRdb's copy has only in-frame clones and leaves some out. The top ten clones hold 25% to 30% of a sample with some 18,000 clones, roughly 80% of them seen once. What was sequenced was PBMCs. Every receptor here comes from a woman in her seventies with lung cancer.

The chain joins TRBV5-1 to TRBJ1-6, with D unresolved. Trimming cost V 4 bases and J 10 bases, with 15 bases left between them. The CDR3 extends over 14 amino acids. Per the germline V gene, CDR1 is SGHRS and CDR2 is YFSETQ. CDR3 loop: CASSPGWGGSPLHF. The CDR3 DNA sequence: TGCGCCAGCAGCCCCGGATGGGGAGGATCACCCCTCCACTTT.

This clone was observed a handful of times. This chain joins TRBV24-1 and TRBJ2-5; the D call may be TRBD1 or TRBD2 (5 bases each). V was cut by 3 bases and J by 4 bases, with 20 bases left in between. The CDR3 totals 17 residues. The V gene's germline CDR1 is KGHDR and CDR2 SFDVKD. The DNA of the CDR3 is TGTGCCACCAGTGATATAAGCGACGGGGACGAATTAGAGACCCAGTACTTC. This sequence encodes CATSDISDGDELETQYF.

The chain combines TRBV30 with TRBJ2-7; D is undetermined. The CDR3 runs 13 residues. Germline V gene data show CDR1 as GTSNPN and CDR2 as SVGIG (reference sequence). V was cut by 0 bases and J by 4 bases, with 10 bases left in between. As DNA, the CDR3 is TGTGCCTGGAGTGTAAGGAGTGGTTACGAGCAGTACTTC. Translation: CAWSVRSGYEQYF.

The rearrangement joins TRBV6-1 to TRBJ1-2; possible D gene TRBD1, 6 bases. Germline V gene lookup returns CDR1 MNHNS and CDR2 SASEGT. V was cut by 2 bases and J by 4 bases, with 23 bases left in between. This CDR3 contains 18 residues. CDR3 residues: CASSEWGTQESNLYGYTF. The DNA of the CDR3 is TGTGCCAGCAGTGAATGGGGGACACAAGAATCCAACCTCTATGGCTACACCTTC.

This sequence joins TRBV7-2 and TRBJ2-1; TRBD2 matches at 8 bases. CDR3 length equals 17 residues. The ends lost 1 base at V and 5 bases at J; junction bases unmatched: 10. Looked up from germline, CDR1 is SGHTA and CDR2 is FQGNSA. DNA for the CDR3: TGTGCCAGCAGCTTAGACTTCACGGGACTAGGGAACAATGAGCAGTTCTTC. It yields the protein CASSLDFTGLGNNEQFF.

CDR3 region: CASKEWVSEAFF. In nucleotides, the CDR3 is TGTGCCAGCAAAGAGTGGGTGTCTGAAGCTTTCTTT. The rearrangement uses TRBV12-3 or TRBV12-4 and TRBJ1-1; D uncertain. V shed 7 bases and J shed 6 bases, with 12 bases lying between them. This CDR3 has 12 amino acids.

This clone was detected once. The rearrangement joins TRBV19 to TRBJ2-7; the D gene is possibly TRBD1 (6 bases). V was cut by 4 bases and J by 1 base, with 14 bases left in between. Germline-derived CDR1 and CDR2 are LNHDA and SQIVND (reference sequence). The CDR3 covers 15 residues. The CDR3 is CASSTLPGVSYEQYF. CDR3 in DNA: TGTGCCAGTAGTACTTTGCCAGGGGTTTCCTACGAGCAGTACTTC.

The chain recombines TRBV30 with TRBJ2-7; D could derive from TRBD1 or TRBD2 (5 bases each). This CDR3 contains 12 residues. CDR1 is GTSNPN and CDR2 is SVGIG in the germline V gene (reference sequence). Deletions cut 4 bases from V and 1 base from J, with 8 bases between. The CDR3 loop is CAWIGGSYEQYF. The CDR3, as DNA: TGTGCCTGGATTGGGGGTTCCTACGAGCAGTACTTC.

The chain uses TRBV28 and TRBJ2-7; TRBD1 is a possible D gene (5 bases). Trimming removed 6 bases from V and 3 bases from J, with 18 bases in between. In germline, CDR1 is MDHEN, CDR2 SYDVKM. The CDR3 has 15 residues. The CDR3 sequence: CASSLPAGKFYEQYF. CDR3 nucleotide sequence: TGTGCCAGCAGCCTCCCAGCAGGGAAATTCTACGAGCAGTACTTC. The variable domain in full, with the rest retrieved from reference TRBV28 and TRBJ2-7, is DVKVTQSSRYLVKRTGEKVFLECVQDMDHENMFWYRQDPGLGLRLIYFSYDVKMKEKGDIPEGYSVSREKKERFSLILESASTNQTSMYLCASSLPAGKFYEQYFGPGTRLTVT.

This clone came up once. This chain uses TRBV10-2 with TRBJ2-1; D is unresolved. The CDR3 sequence is 14 residues long. Per the germline V gene, CDR1 is WSHSY and CDR2 is SAAADI. Trimming left V 7 bases short and J 2 bases short, with 12 bases between. In DNA, the CDR3 is TGCGCCAGCATTAGGGTTGATACCTACAATGAGCAGTTCTTC. It translates to CASIRVDTYNEQFF.

V usage is TRBV10-3 and J usage is TRBJ2-1; TRBD2 aligns across 14 bases. Per germline, CDR1 ENHRY and CDR2 SYGVKD. V shed 7 bases, J shed 5 bases, and the junction held 1 base outside the gene matches. CDR3 length equals 14 residues. CDR3 sequence: CAIKGLAGDNEQFF. In DNA, the CDR3 is TGTGCCATCAAGGGACTAGCGGGAGACAATGAGCAGTTCTTC.

There are a few counts of this clone. The V and J genes are TRBV15 and TRBJ1-6, with TRBD1 identical over 12 bases. The germline gives CDR1 LNHNV, CDR2 YYDKDF (reference sequence). J lost 5 bases, V lost 0 bases, and 5 bases had no gene match. CDR3 length: 18 amino acids. Here the CDR3 DNA reads TGTGCCACCAGCAGAGATGGGGGACAGGGGGCTAATAATTCACCCCTCCACTTT. Protein product: CATSRDGGQGANNSPLHF.

This clone was counted a few times. This sequence joins TRBV13 and TRBJ1-1; 8 bases are a match to TRBD1. J lost 0 bases, V lost 4 bases, and 4 bases had no gene match. Looked up from germline, CDR1 is PRHDT and CDR2 is FYEKMQ (reference sequence). This CDR3 has 15 amino acids. Here the CDR3 reads CASSSRQGLNTEAFF. DNA for the CDR3: TGTGCCAGCAGCTCCCGACAGGGGCTGAACACTGAAGCTTTCTTT.

The genes are TRBV15 and TRBJ2-3; 10 bases match TRBD2. This CDR3 is built from 17 residues. The germline V gene encodes CDR1 LNHNV and CDR2 YYDKDF (reference sequence). J gave up 0 bases and V 3 bases, and 6 bases lay outside the gene matches. The CDR3 sequence: CATSRGSTSGSTDTQYF. As DNA, the CDR3 is TGTGCCACCAGCAGGGGATCGACTAGCGGGAGCACAGATACGCAGTATTTT.

V gene TRBV30 combines with J gene TRBJ2-1; 9 nucleotides align to TRBD2. Germline lookup yields CDR1 GTSNPN and CDR2 SVGIG (reference sequence). The CDR3 contains 14 residues. Trimming at V came to 5 bases and at J to 0 bases, leaving 2 bases not matched to a gene. CDR3 sequence reads: CAWDSGSSYNEQFF. CDR3 coding DNA: TGTGCCTGGGATAGCGGGAGCTCCTACAATGAGCAGTTCTTC.

The rearrangement links TRBV13 to TRBJ2-7; D tentatively reads TRBD1 or TRBD2 (5 bases each). The CDR3 spans 14 residues. From germline, CDR1 is PRHDT and CDR2 FYEKMQ (reference sequence). Trimming stripped 4 bases from V and 1 base from J, with 11 bases between. The CDR3 DNA follows: TGTGCCAGCAGCTCGTGGGGGTTATCCTACGAGCAGTACTTC. Its protein product is CASSSWGLSYEQYF.

The chain is built from TRBV5-8 and TRBJ2-5, with unresolved D. The CDR3 extends over 12 amino acids. Germline values: CDR1 SGHTS, CDR2 YDEGEE. V lost 2 bases and J 4 bases, leaving 6 bases between the germline ends. CDR3 region: CASSFPRETQYF. The CDR3 DNA reads as TGTGCCAGCAGCTTCCCCCGAGAGACCCAGTACTTC.

The V call is TRBV11-2, the J call TRBJ2-1; D remains unclear. From germline, CDR1 is SGHAT and CDR2 FQNNGV. The V gene lost 5 bases and the J gene lost 3 bases, with 11 bases spanning the gap. The CDR3 has 14 residues. The CDR3 sequence is CASSPPSNYNEQFF. CDR3 sequence (DNA): TGTGCCAGCAGCCCTCCCAGCAACTACAATGAGCAGTTCTTC.

The rearrangement uses TRBV4-3 and TRBJ2-7, with D tentatively TRBD1 (6 bases). CDR3 length: 16 residues. V lost 0 bases to trimming and J lost 3 bases, with 15 bases between them. Per germline, CDR1 LGHNA and CDR2 YSLEER. The CDR3 DNA reads TGCGCCAGCAGCCAAGATTCTCTACAGGGTTACTACGAGCAGTACTTC. It encodes CASSQDSLQGYYEQYF.

The chain employs TRBV12-3 or TRBV12-4 and TRBJ2-1, with 8 nucleotides matching TRBD1. Unmatched junction bases numbered 7, after V lost 10 bases and J lost 5 bases. The CDR3 has 13 residues. The CDR3 sequence: CATRGQEHNEQFF. The CDR3, as DNA: TGTGCCACCCGGGGACAGGAGCACAATGAGCAGTTCTTC.

The rearrangement links TRBV30 to TRBJ1-1; 7 bases are shared with TRBD1. V trimming: 5 bases; J trimming: 0 bases; junction bases outside the gene matches: 3. This CDR3 has 13 amino acids. Germline CDR1 reads GTSNPN; CDR2 reads SVGIG (reference sequence). CDR3 amino acids: CAWSGQMNTEAFF. The DNA of the CDR3 is TGTGCCTGGTCGGGACAGATGAACACTGAAGCTTTCTTT.

This chain links TRBV6-5 with TRBJ1-5, with TRBD1 as a possible D gene (5 bases). V lost 0 bases, J lost 5 bases, and 11 bases lay in between. The V gene's germline CDR1 is MNHEY and CDR2 SVGAGI. The length of the CDR3 is 15 residues. The CDR3 DNA sequence: TGTGCCAGCAGTTACTCCGGGGGGACCGATCAGCCCCAGCATTTT. It codes for CASSYSGGTDQPQHF.

This clone has just one count. The J gene is TRBJ1-1, the V gene TRBV10-1; D unclear. The CDR3 has 13 amino acids. V was trimmed by 6 bases and J by 3 bases, leaving 11 bases between them. In germline, CDR1 is WNHNN, CDR2 SYGVQD (reference sequence). As DNA, the CDR3 is TGCGCCAGCAGCCTATCCTTCGACACTGAAGCTTTCTTT. Its protein product is CASSLSFDTEAFF.

The genes are TRBV7-2 and TRBJ2-1; TRBD2 agrees at 7 bases. The germline CDR1 and CDR2 sequences are SGHTA and FQGNSA. The CDR3 length is 14 residues. The V and J ends lost 7 bases and 8 bases, in that order; junction bases with no gene match: 11. This CDR3 is CASTPRAGVDEQFF. Written as DNA, the CDR3 is TGTGCCAGCACTCCAAGGGCGGGAGTCGATGAGCAGTTCTTC.

The CDR3 coding sequence is TGTGCCAGCAGTTACTCGAACCAGGTAGACGATCAGCCCCAGCATTTT. Its protein product is CASSYSNQVDDQPQHF. The V gene is TRBV6-2 or TRBV6-3, the J gene TRBJ1-5; the D is unclear. Germline loops: CDR1 MNHEY, CDR2 SVGEGT. This CDR3 contains 16 residues. The V end lost 0 bases, the J end lost 5 bases, and 14 bases lay between the germline ends.

The sample holds one count of this clone. The chain is built from TRBV21-1 and TRBJ2-6; the tabulated D call, TRBD1, remains unverified against the DNA. TRBV21-1 is marked as a pseudogene. The CDR3 has 17 residues. The CDR3 DNA is TGTGCCAGCAGCAAAGCAAGAACGGGACAGGGACTAAACGTCCTGACTTTC. Protein product: CASSKARTGQGLNVLTF.

The rearrangement uses TRBV7-9 and TRBJ1-6, with D unresolved. Germline lookup yields CDR1 SEHNR and CDR2 FQNEAQ (reference sequence). Trimming pared 1 base from V and 9 bases from J, leaving 7 bases between. CDR3 length: 13 residues. CDR3 coding DNA: TGTGCCAGCAGCTTAGATGGGGTTTCACCCCTCCACTTT. Its translation: CASSLDGVSPLHF.